Below, 2 T cell receptor beta chains from the same sample are listed, as sequenced in a study of PD-L1 blockade in urothelial cancer. Method: immunoSEQ multiplex PCR; TCRdb's copy keeps in-frame clones and lacks some. The sample has 85,000 to 130,000 clones, about 90% seen once. Sample: PBMCs, taken around atezolizumab (anti-PD-L1) treatment. The receptors stem from a woman of 80 years or more with urothelial cancer.

The chain recombines TRBV7-3 with TRBJ2-1; D unclear. The CDR3 spans 15 residues. V dropped 2 bases and J dropped 6 bases, with 14 bases sitting between them. CDR1 SGHTA and CDR2 FQGTGA come from the germline V gene. The CDR3, as DNA: TGTGCCAGCAGCTTAGATGGGCTTGATTTCAATGAGCAGTTCTTC. It yields the protein CASSLDGLDFNEQFF. The full variable domain, completed using reference TRBV7-3 and TRBJ2-1, is GAGVSQTPSNKVTEKGKYVELRCDPISGHTALYWYRQSLGQGPEFLIYFQGTGAADDSGLPNDRFFAVRPEGSVSTLKIQRTERGDSAVYLCASSLDGLDFNEQFFGPGTRLTVL.

V and J are TRBV5-1 and TRBJ2-3; 12 nucleotides line up with TRBD2. V lost 1 base, J lost 14 bases, and 17 bases stayed unmatched. The CDR3 consists of 17 residues. The germline CDR1 and CDR2 sequences are SGHRS and YFSETQ. As DNA, the CDR3 is TGCGCCAGCAGCTTGTATTCTAGCGGGAGGGCCTCCCCCTTAGGGTATTTT. Protein: CASSLYSSGRASPLGYF.